Sequencing of this TCR beta chain was carried out in a study of T cell responses to AZD1222 COVID-19 vaccine. Study-wide findings and caveats: White British donors predominated, females outnumbered males, and clonal diversity was possibly underestimated.

This clone was detected a few times. Its antigen remains unknown. Generated by immunoSEQ multiplex PCR, the TCRdb table keeps only in-frame clones and is missing some. Here the sample spans around 130,000 clones, 70% to 90% being singletons. Per germline, CDR1 SGHTA and CDR2 FQGNSA. The CDR3 contains 15 residues. V lost 5 bases, J lost 4 bases, and 17 bases lay in between. This TCR was recovered from an adult in good health. V is TRBV7-2 and J is TRBJ1-2; D uncertain. Sequencing used peripheral blood, obtained on day 0 of AZD1222 vaccination. This CDR3 is CASSPSGWGIYGYTF. CDR3 sequence (DNA): TGTGCCAGCAGCCCCAGTGGGTGGGGAATCTATGGCTACACCTTC.